This entry lists 32 T cell receptor beta chains sequenced from one sample in a study of T-cell reconstitution after alpha-beta-depleted transplantation in children. Preparing the TCRbeta library involved the use of unique molecular identifiers. TCRdb reanalysed the PCR reads using MiXCR and keeps one entry per CDR3 protein. The data contain 500,000 to 600,000 distinct CDR3 sequences, 18% of them singletons. Specimen: PBMCs from the stem cell graft donor, collected from the stem cell graft. The receptors stem from a human donor who donated a stem cell graft to a child with acute lymphoblastic leukemia.

The J gene is TRBJ2-1, the V gene TRBV6-1; TRBD1 aligns across 8 bases. Trimming cost V 6 bases and J 3 bases; bases outside gene matches: 10. Germline V gene data show CDR1 as MNHNS and CDR2 as SASEGT. CDR3 length equals 16 residues. The DNA of the CDR3 is TGTGCCAGCAGAGACCTACAGGGGGACCTCTACAATGAGCAGTTCTTC. It is translated as CASRDLQGDLYNEQFF.

V gene TRBV19 combines with J gene TRBJ1-5, with D perhaps TRBD1 (6 bases). This CDR3 region has 16 residues. CDR1 LNHDA and CDR2 SQIVND come from the germline V gene (reference sequence). The V gene lost 7 bases and the J gene lost 0 bases, with 16 bases spanning the gap. CDR3 residues: CASTRGALHSNQPQHF. The CDR3 nucleotides read TGTGCCAGTACCCGGGGGGCCCTTCATAGCAATCAGCCCCAGCATTTT.

This clonotype was seen more than once but under ten times. The CDR3 DNA follows: TGCGCCAGCAGCCAAGACCCGCAACCCATGAACACTGAAGCTTTCTTT. This encodes CASSQDPQPMNTEAFF. This sequence joins TRBV4-1 and TRBJ1-1, with D unresolved. The CDR3 extends over 16 amino acids. With 0 bases removed from V and 0 bases from J, the gap between germline ends came to 11 bases. Germline lookup yields CDR1 MGHRA and CDR2 YSYEKL.

The J gene is TRBJ1-2, the V gene TRBV12-3 or TRBV12-4, with 9 positions matching TRBD1. After removal of 5 bases from V and 4 bases from J, the junction contained 5 bases not matched to a gene. The CDR3 sequence is 14 residues long. CDR3 bases: TGTGCCAGCAGTACAGGGGGCCTTATCTATGGCTACACCTTC. Encoded protein: CASSTGGLIYGYTF.

The J gene is TRBJ2-7, the V gene TRBV12-5; D ambiguous. Trimming removed 0 bases from V and 6 bases from J, with 6 bases in between. This CDR3 is 12 amino acids long. Germline V CDR1 and CDR2: LGHNT, FRNRAP. The CDR3 loop is CASGLVSSEQYF. The CDR3 DNA reads as TGTGCTAGTGGTTTGGTATCGAGCGAGCAGTACTTC.

This clonotype turned up a few times. The chain couples TRBV12-3 or TRBV12-4 to TRBJ1-5; TRBD1 aligns across 8 bases. V was pared by 6 bases and J by 0 bases, with 4 bases of the junction left unmatched. The CDR3 covers 15 residues. The CDR3 loop reads CASRQTGDSNQPQHF. The CDR3 region has the DNA TGTGCCAGCAGGCAGACAGGGGATAGCAATCAGCCCCAGCATTTT.

The DNA of the CDR3 is TGCGCCAGCAGCCTTACGGACAGGGAGAATCAGCCCCAGCATTTT. Translating it yields CASSLTDRENQPQHF. The J gene is TRBJ1-5, the V gene TRBV4-1; 8 bases agree with TRBD1. CDR3 length equals 15 residues. Germline V CDR1 and CDR2: MGHRA, YSYEKL. V gave up 4 bases and J gave up 4 bases; unmatched junction bases: 6.

This rearrangement joins TRBV12-3 or TRBV12-4 to TRBJ1-4; D not resolved. The CDR3 spans 14 residues. The V gene lost 6 bases and the J gene lost 4 bases, with 12 bases spanning the gap. The CDR3 DNA sequence: TGTGCCAGCAGGGGGAATCCGGGTAATGAAAAACTGTTTTTT. Protein product: CASRGNPGNEKLFF.

The chain combines TRBV18 with TRBJ1-1; 12 bases align to TRBD1. This CDR3 has 14 amino acids. Germline trimming cut 3 bases from V and 6 bases from J; bases unmatched to any gene: 2. Germline loops: CDR1 KGHSH, CDR2 LQKENI. CDR3 amino acids: CASSPRDRGPEAFF. DNA for the CDR3: TGTGCCAGCTCACCCAGGGACAGGGGGCCTGAAGCTTTCTTT.

Written as DNA, the CDR3 is TGCGCCAGCAGCTCCCCCCTGACGCCCTACGAGCAGTACTTC. It is translated as CASSSPLTPYEQYF. This chain links TRBV5-1 with TRBJ2-7; D is ambiguous. The germline V and J ends were trimmed by 3 bases and 2 bases, with 12 bases remaining between them. There are 14 residues in the CDR3. Looked up from germline, CDR1 is SGHRS and CDR2 is YFSETQ.

This clonotype was detected only a few times. The CDR3 loop is CASSLEGLWGLGRWSGELFF. Written as DNA, the CDR3 is TGCGCCAGCAGCTTGGAGGGTCTTTGGGGACTAGGACGATGGAGCGGGGAGCTGTTTTTT. This chain connects TRBV5-1 to TRBJ2-2; TRBD2 aligns across 8 bases. CDR3 length: 20 residues. V trimming: 0 bases; J trimming: 7 bases; junction bases outside the gene matches: 20. Germline V CDR1 and CDR2: SGHRS, YFSETQ.

This clonotype was counted a few times. The genes are TRBV11-2 and TRBJ2-3, with TRBD1 matching 7 bases. This CDR3 is built from 15 residues. V shed 4 bases, J shed 0 bases, and the junction held 4 bases outside the gene matches. Looked up from germline, CDR1 is SGHAT and CDR2 is FQNNGV. CDR3 nucleotides: TGTGCCAGCAGCTGGGGGACAGCTAGCACAGATACGCAGTATTTT. This encodes CASSWGTASTDTQYF.

This chain links TRBV7-9 with TRBJ2-5, with D perhaps assigned TRBD1 or TRBD2 (5 bases each). Between the trimmed V and J ends, which lost 5 bases and 7 bases, there was a span of 17 bases. This CDR3 has 14 amino acids. Germline V gene data show CDR1 as SEHNR and CDR2 as FQNEAQ (reference sequence). As DNA, the CDR3 is TGTGCCAGCAGCCACCGGGACCCTGAGGGGACCCAGTACTTC. As protein: CASSHRDPEGTQYF.

The chain links TRBV10-3 to TRBJ1-5, with 7 bases fitting TRBD1. Germline trimming cut 5 bases from V and 7 bases from J; bases unmatched to any gene: 14. CDR1 and CDR2 (germline): ENHRY, SYGVKD. This CDR3 contains 16 residues. The chain's CDR3 is CAISRQDRTSGQPQHF. DNA of the CDR3: TGTGCCATCAGTCGACAGGACAGGACCTCGGGGCAGCCCCAGCATTTT.

The sample holds many counts of this clonotype. In DNA form, the CDR3 reads TGTGCCAGCAGCTTAAGCGGGGGCAACGGACCCACTTTCTTT. Its protein is CASSLSGGNGPTFF. The rearrangement uses TRBV11-2 and TRBJ1-1, with D possibly matching TRBD1 (6 bases). Germline V gene lookup returns CDR1 SGHAT and CDR2 FQNNGV. The V and J ends lost 2 bases and 12 bases respectively, with 19 bases between them. This CDR3 comprises 14 residues.

This clonotype was detected only a few times. The J gene is TRBJ2-1, the V gene TRBV7-9, with D perhaps matching TRBD1 (5 bases). Germline values: CDR1 SEHNR, CDR2 FQNEAQ (reference sequence). V was clipped by 3 bases and J by 2 bases, with 11 bases between them. The CDR3 is 15 amino acids. CDR3 in DNA: TGTGCCAGCAGCTTTCAAGGGGTGGCCTACAATGAGCAGTTCTTC. This gives the protein CASSFQGVAYNEQFF.

The V gene is TRBV5-1, the J gene TRBJ2-3, with TRBD1 identical over 8 bases. V lost 7 bases and J lost 2; bases outside the gene matches: 15. CDR1 SGHRS and CDR2 YFSETQ come from the germline V gene. This CDR3 has 17 amino acids. The CDR3 coding sequence is TGCGCCAGCGGATTGGACCCGGAGACAGGGGACACAGATACGCAGTATTTT. Residues: CASGLDPETGDTDTQYF.

The rearrangement links TRBV6-5 to TRBJ2-3; D is ambiguous. The CDR3 has 14 amino acids. CDR1 is MNHEY and CDR2 is SVGAGI in the germline V gene. V was clipped by 1 base and J by 2 bases, with 7 bases between them. The CDR3 sequence: CASSYFLATDTQYF. The CDR3 region has the DNA TGTGCCAGCAGTTACTTCCTCGCCACAGATACGCAGTATTTT.

The CDR3: CASSSIRVTDTQYF. The CDR3 region has the DNA TGTGCCAGCAGTTCGATAAGGGTCACAGATACGCAGTATTTT. This chain links TRBV27 with TRBJ2-3; D not resolved. Trimming pared 4 bases from V and 2 bases from J, leaving 10 bases between. The germline CDR1 and CDR2 sequences are MNHEY and SMNVEV (reference sequence). The CDR3 contains 14 residues.

The V call is TRBV2, the J call TRBJ1-4; D perhaps matches TRBD1 (6 bases). In germline, CDR1 is SNHLY, CDR2 FYNNEI. Trimming took 6 bases from V and 12 from J, leaving 11 bases between them. The length of the CDR3 is 11 residues. CDR3 protein: CASSGGEELFF. For the CDR3, the DNA is TGTGCCAGCAGCGGGGGCGAGGAACTGTTTTTT.

This clonotype was found a few times. This chain connects TRBV19 to TRBJ2-2; D may be TRBD1 (5 bases). Germline lookup yields CDR1 LNHDA and CDR2 SQIVND (reference sequence). The CDR3 spans 14 residues. Between the trimmed V and J ends, which lost 2 bases and 6 bases, there was a span of 10 bases. The CDR3: CASSIQGRSGELFF. The CDR3, as DNA: TGTGCCAGTAGTATACAGGGAAGGTCCGGGGAGCTGTTTTTT.

In DNA form, the CDR3 reads TGTGCCATCAGTGGGACGGACTATGGCTACACCTTC. Residues: CAISGTDYGYTF. The chain recombines TRBV10-3 with TRBJ1-2; D remains unclear. Trimming stripped 4 bases from V and 3 bases from J, with 6 bases between. Germline V gene sequence: CDR1 ENHRY, CDR2 SYGVKD. The length of the CDR3 is 12 residues.

This clonotype showed up just a few times. This chain connects TRBV9 to TRBJ2-7, with TRBD1 matching over 8 bases. J was trimmed by 2 bases and V by 2 bases; bases with no gene match: 3. Germline V gives CDR1 SGDLS, CDR2 YYNGEE. There are 14 residues in the CDR3. The chain's CDR3 is CASSVTGDAYEQYF. CDR3 bases: TGTGCCAGCAGCGTGACAGGGGATGCCTACGAGCAGTACTTC.

The chain joins TRBV9 to TRBJ2-1; possibly TRBD2 for D (6 bases). The CDR3 is made up of 13 amino acids. Germline CDR1 reads SGDLS; CDR2 reads YYNGEE. The V gene lost 4 bases and the J gene lost 9 bases, with 14 bases spanning the gap. Written as DNA, the CDR3 is TGTGCCAGCAGCTCCGGAGGGGTAGCTGAGCAGTTCTTC. It yields the protein CASSSGGVAEQFF.

This clonotype has only a few counts. This chain joins TRBV5-6 and TRBJ2-7, with 11 bases lining up with TRBD1. The ends lost 3 bases at V and 6 bases at J; junction bases unmatched: 2. Germline-derived CDR1 and CDR2 are SGHDT and YYEEEE. The CDR3 contains 13 residues. CDR3 in amino acids: CASSWTGGGEQYF. The CDR3 nucleotides read TGTGCCAGCAGCTGGACAGGGGGCGGCGAGCAGTACTTC. Based on the CDR3 plus reference TRBV5-6 and TRBJ2-7, the full variable domain is DAGVTQSPTHLIKTRGQQVTLRCSPKSGHDTVSWYQQALGQGPQFIFQYYEEEERQRGNFPDRFSGHQFPNYSSELNVNALLLGDSALYLCASSWTGGGEQYFGPGTRLTVT.

This clonotype was seen a few times. CDR3 sequence: CASSLTSVQETQYF. The CDR3 DNA reads as TGCGCCAGCAGCTTGACTAGCGTGCAAGAGACCCAGTACTTC. J is TRBJ2-5 and V is TRBV5-1; 7 nucleotides align to TRBD2. V was clipped by 1 base and J by 2 bases; unmatched bases: 2. CDR1 and CDR2 (germline): SGHRS, YFSETQ. This CDR3 has 14 amino acids.

The chain joins TRBV7-3 to TRBJ1-6; D ambiguous. The CDR3 runs 14 residues. Germline V gives CDR1 SGHTA, CDR2 FQGTGA. V shed 3 bases and J shed 7 bases, with 10 bases lying between them. CDR3 coding DNA: TGTGCCAGCAGCTTTGGGAGGCCGAATTCACCCCTCCACTTT. Residues: CASSFGRPNSPLHF.

The V call is TRBV5-5, the J call TRBJ2-7, with 8 positions matching TRBD2. Per germline, CDR1 SGHKS and CDR2 YYEKEE (reference sequence). CDR3 length equals 17 residues. After removal of 1 base from V and 0 bases from J, the junction contained 9 bases not matched to a gene. CDR3 sequence (DNA): TGTGCCAGCAGCTTGAGAGCGGGAGTTCCCAGCTCCTACGAGCAGTACTTC. This codes for CASSLRAGVPSSYEQYF.

V is TRBV5-4 and J is TRBJ1-2, with D possibly TRBD1 on 5 matching bases. Per germline, CDR1 SGHNT and CDR2 YYREEE (reference sequence). CDR3 length equals 14 residues. The ends were cut back, 2 bases at V and 6 bases at J, with 14 bases in the middle. The CDR3 is CASSLSVPGHGYTF. The DNA for the CDR3 is TGTGCCAGCAGCTTATCAGTCCCGGGACATGGCTACACCTTC. Full variable domain (rest looked up from reference TRBV5-4 and TRBJ1-2): ETGVTQSPTHLIKTRGQQVTLRCSSQSGHNTVSWYQQALGQGPQFIFQYYREEENGRGNFPPRFSGLQFPNYSSELNVNALELDDSALYLCASSLSVPGHGYTFGSGTRLTVV.

V and J are TRBV7-7 and TRBJ2-3; D gene uncertain. From germline, CDR1 is SSHAT and CDR2 FNYEAQ (reference sequence). With 2 bases removed from V and 5 bases from J, the gap between germline ends came to 8 bases. CDR3 length: 13 amino acids. For the CDR3, the DNA is TGTGCCAGCAGCTTACGACTCAAAGATACGCAGTATTTT. Translating it yields CASSLRLKDTQYF.

Remarks on this clonotype: Just one base apart from a much larger clone, this may be a read error. The chain recombines TRBV3-1 with TRBJ2-7, with D perhaps TRBD2 (6 bases). CDR3 length equals 15 residues. CDR1 and CDR2 (germline): LGHDT, YNNKEL (reference sequence). The CDR3 coding sequence is TGTGCCAGCTGCCAAGATGCAGCGGGCTCCTACGAGCAGTACTTC. It encodes CASCQDAAGSYEQYF.

This clonotype was observed a handful of times. The chain couples TRBV25-1 to TRBJ1-5; D perhaps matches TRBD1 (6 bases). Germline CDR1 and CDR2: MGHDK and SYGVNS. The V and J ends lost 2 bases and 0 bases respectively, with 11 bases between them. This CDR3 contains 16 residues. DNA for the CDR3: TGTGCCAGCAGTGAAGGGGGGGCGTATAGCAATCAGCCCCAGCATTTT. Its translation: CASSEGGAYSNQPQHF.